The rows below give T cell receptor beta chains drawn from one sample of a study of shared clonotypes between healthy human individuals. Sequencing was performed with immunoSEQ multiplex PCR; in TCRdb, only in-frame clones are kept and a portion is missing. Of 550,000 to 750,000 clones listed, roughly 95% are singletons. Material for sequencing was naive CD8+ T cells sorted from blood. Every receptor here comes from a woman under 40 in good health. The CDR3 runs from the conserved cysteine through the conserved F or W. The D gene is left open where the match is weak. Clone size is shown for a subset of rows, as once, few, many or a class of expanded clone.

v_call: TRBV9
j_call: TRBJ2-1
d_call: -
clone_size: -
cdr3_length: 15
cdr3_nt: TGTGCCAGCAGCATTAGTGGGAATACAGGTAATGAGCAGTTCTTC
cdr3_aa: CASSISGNTGNEQFF

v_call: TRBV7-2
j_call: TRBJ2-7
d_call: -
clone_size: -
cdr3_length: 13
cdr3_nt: TGTGCCAGCAGCTTTGGCAACCTCTACGAGCAGTACTTC
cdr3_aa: CASSFGNLYEQYF

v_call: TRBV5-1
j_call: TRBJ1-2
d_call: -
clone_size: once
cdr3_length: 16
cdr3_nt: TGCGCCAGCAGCTTGGTCCAACAGAACTCTAACTATGGCTACACCTTC
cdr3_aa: CASSLVQQNSNYGYTF

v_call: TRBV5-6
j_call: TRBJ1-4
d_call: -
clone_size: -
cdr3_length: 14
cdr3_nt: TGTGCCAGCAGCGACAGAGCAACTAATGAAAAACTGTTTTTT
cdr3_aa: CASSDRATNEKLFF

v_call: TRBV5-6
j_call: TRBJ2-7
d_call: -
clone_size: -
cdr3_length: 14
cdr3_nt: TGTGCCAGCAGCTTGGCCGCGGGCAGGGACGAGCAGTACTTC
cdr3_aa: CASSLAAGRDEQYF

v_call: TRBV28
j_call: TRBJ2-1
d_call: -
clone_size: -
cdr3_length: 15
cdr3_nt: TGTGCCAGCAACCTGGGGTCTAGCGCATACAATGAGCAGTTCTTC
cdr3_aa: CASNLGSSAYNEQFF

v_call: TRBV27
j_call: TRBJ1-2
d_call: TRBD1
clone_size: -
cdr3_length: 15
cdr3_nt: TGTGCCAGCAGCGTCAGGGGGAGGGCTAACTATGGCTACACCTTC
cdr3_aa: CASSVRGRANYGYTF

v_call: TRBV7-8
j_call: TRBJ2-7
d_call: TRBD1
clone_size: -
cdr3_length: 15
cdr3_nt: TGTGCCAGCAGCATCGAGGACAGGACCTCCTACGAGCAGTACTTC
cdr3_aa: CASSIEDRTSYEQYF

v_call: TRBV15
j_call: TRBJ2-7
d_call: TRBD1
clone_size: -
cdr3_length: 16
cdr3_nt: TGTGCCACCAGCAGAGGGGGATACCAGGGGGCCGACGAGCAGTACTTC
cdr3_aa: CATSRGGYQGADEQYF

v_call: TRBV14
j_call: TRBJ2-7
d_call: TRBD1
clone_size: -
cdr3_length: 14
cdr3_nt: TGTGCCAGCAGCCACTGGGACAGCGCCTACGAGCAGTACTTC
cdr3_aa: CASSHWDSAYEQYF

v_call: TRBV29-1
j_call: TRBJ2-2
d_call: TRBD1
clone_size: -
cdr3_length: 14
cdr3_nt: TGCAGCGTGCGAGGGACAGGGAGAGCCGGGGAGCTGTTTTTT
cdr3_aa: CSVRGTGRAGELFF

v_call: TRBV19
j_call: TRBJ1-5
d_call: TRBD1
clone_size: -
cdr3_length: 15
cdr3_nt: TGTGCCAGTAGTATAGTTTTGGGACAGGGTCAGCCCCAGCATTTT
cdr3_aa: CASSIVLGQGQPQHF

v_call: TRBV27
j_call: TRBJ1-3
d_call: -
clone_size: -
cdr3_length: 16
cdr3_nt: TGTGCCAGCAGTTTATCGGAGCCGGGGTTTGGAAACACCATATATTTT
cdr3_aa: CASSLSEPGFGNTIYF

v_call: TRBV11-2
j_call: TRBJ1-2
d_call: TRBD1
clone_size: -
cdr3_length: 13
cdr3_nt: TGTGCCAGCAGCTTGACAGGGGTACATGGCTACACCTTC
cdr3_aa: CASSLTGVHGYTF

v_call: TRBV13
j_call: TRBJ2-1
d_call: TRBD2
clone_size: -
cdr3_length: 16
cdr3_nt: TGTGCCAGCAGCTTAGTGGCGGGAGGATCCTACAATGAGCAGTTCTTC
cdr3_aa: CASSLVAGGSYNEQFF

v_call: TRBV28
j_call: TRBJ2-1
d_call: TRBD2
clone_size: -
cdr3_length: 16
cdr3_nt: TGTGCCAGCAGTTTAGTCCTAGCGGGACTTCGAAATGAGCAGTTCTTC
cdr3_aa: CASSLVLAGLRNEQFF

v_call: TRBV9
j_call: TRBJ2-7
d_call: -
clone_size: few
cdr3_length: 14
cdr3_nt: TGTGCCAGCAGCGTAGGAACTGGAGCCTACGAGCAGTACTTC
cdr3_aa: CASSVGTGAYEQYF

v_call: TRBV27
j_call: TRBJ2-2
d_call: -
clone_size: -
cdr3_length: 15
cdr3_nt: TGTGCCAGCAGCTCCGGGACCGGGTGGACCGGGGAGCTGTTTTTT
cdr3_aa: CASSSGTGWTGELFF

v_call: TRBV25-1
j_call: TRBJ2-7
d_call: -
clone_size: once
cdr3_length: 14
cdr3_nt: TGTGCCAGCAGTGATTTAAATGGGGACTACGAGCAGTACTTC
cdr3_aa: CASSDLNGDYEQYF